The rows below give T cell receptor beta chains drawn from one sample of a study of response to subunit inactivated influenza vaccine. TCRdb processed the RT-PCR reads anew with MiXCR; each CDR3 protein has one entry. Of 500,000 to 750,000 distinct CDR3 sequences listed, about 15% are singletons. The material was PBMCs from blood, obtained 12 days after vaccination. The receptors come from a middle-aged man who received an inactivated influenza vaccine. CDR3s include the opening cysteine and the closing phenylalanine or tryptophan. D genes are given only for firm matches. A clone size is listed for some rows: how often the clone was seen (once, few, many), or a class if it is expanded.

clone size | D gene | J gene | V gene | CDR3 DNA | CDR3 protein
few | NA | TRBJ2-6 | TRBV5-1 | TGCGCCAGCAGCTTCGACGGGGGCACTGGGGCCAACGTCCTGACTTTC | CASSFDGGTGANVLTF
NA | TRBD2 | TRBJ2-2 | TRBV10-3 | TGTGCCATCAGAAGCGGGAGTGGGGACACCGGGGAGCTGTTTTTT | CAIRSGSGDTGELFF
NA | NA | TRBJ2-7 | TRBV20-1 | TGCAGTGCTAGAGATCCGGGATCCTACGAGCAGTACTTC | CSARDPGSYEQYF
few | NA | TRBJ2-1 | TRBV7-8 | TGTGCCAGCAGCTTAGGAGAGGCCAAGCAGTTCTTC | CASSLGEAKQFF
NA | NA | TRBJ2-1 | TRBV20-1 | TGCAGTGCCGCCGGATTCAACAATGAGCAGTTCTTC | CSAAGFNNEQFF
many | NA | TRBJ1-5 | TRBV7-9 | TGTGCCAGCAGCCCACAGGATCAGCCCCAGCATTTT | CASSPQDQPQHF
many | NA | TRBJ2-1 | TRBV11-2 | TGTGCCAGCAGCTTAAATCCGAACACCGGCAATGAGCAGTTCTTC | CASSLNPNTGNEQFF
few | NA | TRBJ2-7 | TRBV20-1 | TGCAGTGCTAGTCAACCCCGCGACTCCTACGAGCAGTACTTC | CSASQPRDSYEQYF
NA | TRBD2 | TRBJ2-2 | TRBV12-3/TRBV12-4 | TGTGCCAGCAGTACCCAGCGGGGGGCCACAAACACCGGGGAGCTGTTTTTT | CASSTQRGATNTGELFF
NA | NA | TRBJ2-1 | TRBV7-7 | TGTGCCAGCAGCCCCCAGACAAATACCTACAATGAGCAGTTCTTC | CASSPQTNTYNEQFF
NA | TRBD2 | TRBJ2-1 | TRBV20-1 | TGCAGTGCTAGTTCGTTTACTAGCGGCGTTAGGGATGAGCAGTTCTTC | CSASSFTSGVRDEQFF
NA | NA | TRBJ2-7 | TRBV24-1 | TGTGCCACCACGTCCGGGGACTCCTACGAGCAGTACTTC | CATTSGDSYEQYF
NA | TRBD1 | TRBJ1-2 | TRBV5-5 | TGTGCCAGCAGTTTGGTAACGACCGGGACAGGGGTCTCTGGCTACACCTTC | CASSLVTTGTGVSGYTF
few | NA | TRBJ1-2 | TRBV7-9 | TGTGCCAGCAGCCCTTTGGGGGGCTACACCTTC | CASSPLGGYTF
NA | TRBD2 | TRBJ2-1 | TRBV7-9 | TGTGCCAGCAGCTTCCGGGGGGATGAGCAGTTCTTC | CASSFRGDEQFF
NA | NA | TRBJ2-6 | TRBV12-3/TRBV12-4 | TGTGCCAGCAGTCTAACATACTCTGGGGCCAACGTCCTGACTTTC | CASSLTYSGANVLTF
few | NA | TRBJ1-5 | TRBV4-3 | TGCGCCAGCAGCCAAGAGAGGGCAGGGAGGTGGCCCCAGCATTTT | CASSQERAGRWPQHF
NA | NA | TRBJ2-7 | TRBV15 | TGTGCCACCAGCAGAGATTACCGGACAGTCACCTACGAGCAGTACTTC | CATSRDYRTVTYEQYF
many | NA | TRBJ2-7 | TRBV7-2 | TGTGCCAGCAGCGCGGGACTGGGGGTTCGGCAGTACTTC | CASSAGLGVRQYF
NA | NA | TRBJ2-3 | TRBV5-8 | TGTGCCAGCAGCTCCGGAACCCAGGGGTTACGCACAGATACGCAGTATTTT | CASSSGTQGLRTDTQYF
few | NA | TRBJ2-7 | TRBV7-4 | TGTGCCAGCAGCGTACAGGCAGCCCGCGTCTCCTACGAGCAGTACTTC | CASSVQAARVSYEQYF
few | TRBD1 | TRBJ2-3 | TRBV27 | TGTGCCAGCAGTTTAGGGGGACAGGGGTGGGGTGATACGCAGTATTTT | CASSLGGQGWGDTQYF
few | NA | TRBJ1-1 | TRBV18 | TGTGCCAGCTCACCCGTGATGGGGTCCTTAGGCACTGAAGCTTTCTTT | CASSPVMGSLGTEAFF
many | NA | TRBJ2-7 | TRBV7-9 | TGTGCCAGCAGCTTAGAGGGGGAGCGCAGCTACGAGCAGTACTTC | CASSLEGERSYEQYF
NA | TRBD2 | TRBJ2-7 | TRBV4-2 | TGTGCCAGCAGCCGGTGGGCGGGAGATTACGAGCAGTACTTC | CASSRWAGDYEQYF
few | TRBD1 | TRBJ2-3 | TRBV30 | TGTGCCTGGAGTTTAACAGGGGAATTGACTACGCAGTATTTT | CAWSLTGELTTQYF
few | NA | TRBJ1-2 | TRBV18 | TGTGCCAGCTCACCACCTGAGACAACATTAGGTTATGGCTACACCTTC | CASSPPETTLGYGYTF
NA | NA | TRBJ2-5 | TRBV6-4 | TGTGCCAGAGCCCCTCTTTCGGCGGCGGGGGAGACCCAGTACTTC | CARAPLSAAGETQYF
few | NA | TRBJ1-2 | TRBV20-1 | TGCAGTGCTAGCCTGGGGGCCTCGGGTTATGGCTACACCTTC | CSASLGASGYGYTF
NA | TRBD2 | TRBJ2-3 | TRBV12-3/TRBV12-4 | TGTGCCAACAGTTTATGGAGCGGGGGGGCCATTACGCAGTATTTT | CANSLWSGGAITQYF
NA | NA | TRBJ2-2 | TRBV20-1 | TGCAGTGCGAACCAGGAAACCGGGGAGCTGTTTTTT | CSANQETGELFF
few | TRBD2 | TRBJ2-7 | TRBV4-2 | TGTGCCAGCAGCCAAACCGTGACGGGACTAGCTACTTCCGAGCAGTACTTC | CASSQTVTGLATSEQYF
once | NA | TRBJ2-1 | TRBV7-3 | TGTGCCAGCAGCTTACTGGGTCCGATTGAGCAGTTCTTC | CASSLLGPIEQFF
few | NA | TRBJ2-3 | TRBV7-2 | TGTGCCAGCAGCTTAGTCGCTAGCTCGATTAGGGGTACGCAGTATTTT | CASSLVASSIRGTQYF
NA | NA | TRBJ2-1 | TRBV5-1 | TGCGCCAGCAGCTTGGATGGACATGAATACAATGAGCAGTTCTTC | CASSLDGHEYNEQFF
many | TRBD2 | TRBJ2-3 | TRBV2 | TGTGCCAGCAGCGGGACTAGCGGGAGGACAGATACGCAGTATTTT | CASSGTSGRTDTQYF
many | NA | TRBJ1-5 | TRBV3-1 | TGTGCCAGCAGCGCCCGTCCCAATCAGCCCCAGCATTTT | CASSARPNQPQHF
few | NA | TRBJ2-1 | TRBV20-1 | TGCAGTGCTACCAGGGGGGACAATGAGCAGTTCTTC | CSATRGDNEQFF
few | NA | TRBJ2-3 | TRBV12-3/TRBV12-4 | TGTGCCAGCAACCTGGACGCTGGAGATACGCAGTATTTT | CASNLDAGDTQYF
few | NA | TRBJ2-7 | TRBV20-1 | TGCAGTGCTAGAGATATAGGACCGAGCTCCTACGAGCAGTACTTC | CSARDIGPSSYEQYF